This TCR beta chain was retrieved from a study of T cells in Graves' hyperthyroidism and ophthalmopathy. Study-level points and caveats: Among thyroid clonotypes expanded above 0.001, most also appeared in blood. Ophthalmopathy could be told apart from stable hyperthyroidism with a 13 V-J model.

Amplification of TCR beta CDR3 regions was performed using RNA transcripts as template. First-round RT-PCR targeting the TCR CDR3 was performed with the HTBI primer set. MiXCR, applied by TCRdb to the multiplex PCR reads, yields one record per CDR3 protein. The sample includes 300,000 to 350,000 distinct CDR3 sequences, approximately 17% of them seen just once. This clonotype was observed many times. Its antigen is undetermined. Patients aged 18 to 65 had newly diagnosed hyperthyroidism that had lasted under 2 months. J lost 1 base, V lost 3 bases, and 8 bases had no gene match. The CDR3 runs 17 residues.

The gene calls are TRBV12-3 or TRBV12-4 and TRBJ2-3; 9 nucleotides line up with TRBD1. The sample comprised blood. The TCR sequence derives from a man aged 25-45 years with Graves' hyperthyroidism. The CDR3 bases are TGTGCCAGCAGTTTCTGGGGGGGACAGGGACGCACAGATACGCAGTATTTT. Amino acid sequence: CASSFWGGQGRTDTQYF.